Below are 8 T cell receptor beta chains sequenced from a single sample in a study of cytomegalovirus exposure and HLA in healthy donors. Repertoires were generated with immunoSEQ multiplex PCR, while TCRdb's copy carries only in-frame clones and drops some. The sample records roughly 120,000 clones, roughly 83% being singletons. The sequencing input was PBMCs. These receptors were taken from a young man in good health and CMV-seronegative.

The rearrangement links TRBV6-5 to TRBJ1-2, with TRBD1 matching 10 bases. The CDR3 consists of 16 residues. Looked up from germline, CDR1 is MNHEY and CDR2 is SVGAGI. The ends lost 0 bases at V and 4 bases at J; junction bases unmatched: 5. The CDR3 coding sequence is TGTGCCAGCAGTTACTCGAGGGGACAGGGGATCTATGGCTACACCTTC. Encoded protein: CASSYSRGQGIYGYTF.

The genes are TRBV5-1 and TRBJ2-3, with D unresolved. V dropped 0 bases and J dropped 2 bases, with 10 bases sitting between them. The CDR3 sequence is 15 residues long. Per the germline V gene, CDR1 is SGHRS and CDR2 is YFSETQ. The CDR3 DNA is TGCGCCAGCAGCTTGGATTCTATTGCCACAGATACGCAGTATTTT. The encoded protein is CASSLDSIATDTQYF.

The CDR3 nucleotides read TGTGCCAGCAGCTTAGCGGCGGAATCCACCTACGAGCAGTACTTC. It encodes CASSLAAESTYEQYF. The chain carries TRBV7-6 and TRBJ2-7; no clear D gene. Between the trimmed V and J ends, which lost 0 bases and 2 bases, there was a span of 11 bases. This CDR3 has 15 residues. Germline-derived CDR1 and CDR2 are SGHVS and FNYEAQ.

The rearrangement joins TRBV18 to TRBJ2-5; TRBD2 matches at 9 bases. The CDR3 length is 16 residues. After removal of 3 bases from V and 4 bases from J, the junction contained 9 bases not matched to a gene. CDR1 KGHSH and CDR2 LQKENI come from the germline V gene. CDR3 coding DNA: TGTGCCAGCTCACCCGCGGCGGGAGGGAGGCGAGAGACCCAGTACTTC. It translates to CASSPAAGGRRETQYF.

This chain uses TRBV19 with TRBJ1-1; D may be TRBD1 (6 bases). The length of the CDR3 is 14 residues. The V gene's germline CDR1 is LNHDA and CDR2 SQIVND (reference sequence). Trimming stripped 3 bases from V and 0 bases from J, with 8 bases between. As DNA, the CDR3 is TGTGCCAGTAGTATTACAGGGTTGAACACTGAAGCTTTCTTT. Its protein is CASSITGLNTEAFF.

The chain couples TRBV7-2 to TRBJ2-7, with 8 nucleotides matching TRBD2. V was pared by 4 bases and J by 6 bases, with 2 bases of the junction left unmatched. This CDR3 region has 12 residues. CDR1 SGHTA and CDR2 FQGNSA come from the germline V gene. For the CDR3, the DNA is TGTGCCAGCAGCTCCGGGAGGGCCGAGCAGTACTTC. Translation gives CASSSGRAEQYF.

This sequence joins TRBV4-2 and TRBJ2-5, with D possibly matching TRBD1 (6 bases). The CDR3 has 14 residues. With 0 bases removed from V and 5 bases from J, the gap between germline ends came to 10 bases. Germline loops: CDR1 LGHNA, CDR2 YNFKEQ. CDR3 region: CASSQDGGGETQYF. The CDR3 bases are TGTGCCAGCAGCCAAGATGGGGGCGGGGAGACCCAGTACTTC.

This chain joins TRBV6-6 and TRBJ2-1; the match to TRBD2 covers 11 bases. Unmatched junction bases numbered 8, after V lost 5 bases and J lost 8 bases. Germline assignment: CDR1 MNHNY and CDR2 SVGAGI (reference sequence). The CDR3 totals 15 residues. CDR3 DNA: TGTGCCAGCAGTCCTACTAGCGGGAGTGGATATGAGCAGTTCTTC. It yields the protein CASSPTSGSGYEQFF.